The rows below give T cell receptor beta chains drawn from one sample of a study of post-analysis software for immune sequencing data. TCRdb reanalysed the PCR reads using MiXCR and keeps one entry per CDR3 protein. The top ten hold roughly 0.57% of the sample, which has some 690,000 distinct CDR3 sequences, roughly 27% seen once. Input material: blood. These TCRs come from a girl between 5 and 17 years old with multiple sclerosis. CDR3s include the opening cysteine and the closing phenylalanine or tryptophan. Fields, in order: D gene, J gene, V gene, clone size, CDR3 protein, CDR3 DNA. A D gene is named only where the DNA matches it firmly. Size tells how often a clone was seen (once, few, many) or the class of an expanded clone, and some rows leave it out.

D gene: .; J gene: TRBJ2-3; V gene: TRBV6-6; clone size: .; CDR3 protein: CASSDPKDTQYF; CDR3 DNA: TGTGCCAGCAGTGACCCCAAAGATACGCAGTATTTT
D gene: TRBD1; J gene: TRBJ2-2; V gene: TRBV6-5; clone size: .; CDR3 protein: CASRKRQGANTGELFF; CDR3 DNA: TGTGCCAGCAGAAAAAGACAGGGGGCGAACACCGGGGAGCTGTTTTTT
D gene: .; J gene: TRBJ1-6; V gene: TRBV9; clone size: few; CDR3 protein: CASSVDPLSPLHF; CDR3 DNA: TGTGCCAGCAGCGTAGATCCGTTGTCACCCCTCCACTTT
D gene: TRBD1; J gene: TRBJ2-4; V gene: TRBV5-4; clone size: few; CDR3 protein: CASTRTGKSNEQYF; CDR3 DNA: TGTGCCAGCACCCGGACAGGGAAGTCCAATGAGCAGTACTTC
D gene: TRBD2; J gene: TRBJ2-3; V gene: TRBV20-1; clone size: few; CDR3 protein: CSAPQTQRERDTQYF; CDR3 DNA: TGCAGTGCTCCTCAGACCCAGCGGGAGAGGGATACGCAGTATTTT
D gene: TRBD1; J gene: TRBJ2-2; V gene: TRBV3-1; clone size: .; CDR3 protein: CASSQARGRTTGELFF; CDR3 DNA: TGTGCCAGCAGCCAAGCCAGGGGGCGAACCACCGGGGAGCTGTTTTTT
D gene: .; J gene: TRBJ2-7; V gene: TRBV4-3; clone size: .; CDR3 protein: CASSQAWGGIYEQYF; CDR3 DNA: TGCGCCAGCAGCCAAGCATGGGGCGGAATCTACGAGCAGTACTTC
D gene: TRBD1; J gene: TRBJ2-5; V gene: TRBV28; clone size: .; CDR3 protein: CASISPGQGVETQYF; CDR3 DNA: TGTGCCAGCATCTCACCGGGACAGGGGGTGGAGACCCAGTACTTC
D gene: .; J gene: TRBJ2-3; V gene: TRBV9; clone size: many; CDR3 protein: CASSPQFLSTDTQYF; CDR3 DNA: TGTGCCAGCAGCCCCCAATTCTTGAGCACAGATACGCAGTATTTT
D gene: .; J gene: TRBJ1-1; V gene: TRBV5-1; clone size: many; CDR3 protein: CASTRGANTEAFF; CDR3 DNA: TGCGCCAGCACTCGGGGGGCGAACACTGAAGCTTTCTTT
D gene: TRBD1; J gene: TRBJ2-7; V gene: TRBV19; clone size: once; CDR3 protein: CAHDREGEQYF; CDR3 DNA: TGTGCCCACGACAGGGAAGGCGAGCAGTACTTC
D gene: TRBD2; J gene: TRBJ2-7; V gene: TRBV29-1; clone size: .; CDR3 protein: CSVPGGPSYEQYF; CDR3 DNA: TGCAGCGTTCCGGGAGGGCCCTCCTACGAGCAGTACTTC
D gene: .; J gene: TRBJ1-1; V gene: TRBV7-8; clone size: .; CDR3 protein: CASSSQVNTEAFF; CDR3 DNA: TGTGCCAGCAGCTCCCAGGTGAACACTGAAGCTTTCTTT
D gene: .; J gene: TRBJ2-4; V gene: TRBV20-1; clone size: few; CDR3 protein: CSATRVGAKNIQYF; CDR3 DNA: TGCAGTGCTACCCGCGTGGGGGCCAAAAACATTCAGTACTTC
D gene: TRBD1; J gene: TRBJ1-2; V gene: TRBV7-9; clone size: few; CDR3 protein: CASSQPKTGTNYGYTF; CDR3 DNA: TGTGCCAGCAGCCAACCAAAGACAGGGACTAACTATGGCTACACCTTC
D gene: .; J gene: TRBJ1-5; V gene: TRBV29-1; clone size: .; CDR3 protein: CSVVVGGANQPQHF; CDR3 DNA: TGCAGCGTTGTGGTAGGGGGGGCGAATCAGCCCCAGCATTTT
D gene: .; J gene: TRBJ2-2; V gene: TRBV6-5; clone size: .; CDR3 protein: CASGLTGGNTGELFF; CDR3 DNA: TGTGCCAGCGGCCTAACGGGCGGGAACACCGGGGAGCTGTTTTTT
D gene: .; J gene: TRBJ1-6; V gene: TRBV20-1; clone size: .; CDR3 protein: CSARLNRDSPLHF; CDR3 DNA: TGCAGTGCTAGATTGAACAGGGACTCACCCCTCCACTTT
D gene: TRBD2; J gene: TRBJ2-7; V gene: TRBV7-2; clone size: few; CDR3 protein: CASSLPGGYYEQYF; CDR3 DNA: TGTGCCAGCAGCTTACCGGGAGGCTACTACGAGCAGTACTTC
D gene: .; J gene: TRBJ2-2; V gene: TRBV5-6; clone size: .; CDR3 protein: CASSFVDRNTGELFF; CDR3 DNA: TGTGCCAGCAGCTTCGTCGATCGGAACACCGGGGAGCTGTTTTTT
D gene: TRBD2; J gene: TRBJ2-5; V gene: TRBV20-1; clone size: few; CDR3 protein: CSANRVAGSFRQETQYF; CDR3 DNA: TGCAGTGCCAATAGGGTAGCGGGATCATTCCGGCAAGAGACCCAGTACTTC
D gene: TRBD1; J gene: TRBJ1-4; V gene: TRBV7-9; clone size: .; CDR3 protein: CASRRLRGQGTGRGDEKLFF; CDR3 DNA: TGTGCCAGCCGTCGTTTACGCGGACAGGGGACCGGACGGGGAGATGAAAAACTGTTTTTT
D gene: .; J gene: TRBJ1-6; V gene: TRBV6-5; clone size: few; CDR3 protein: CASSYPTSLGYSPLHF; CDR3 DNA: TGTGCCAGCAGTTACCCGACAAGCCTTGGGTATTCACCCCTCCACTTT
D gene: TRBD1; J gene: TRBJ2-1; V gene: TRBV5-1; clone size: few; CDR3 protein: CASSGGTGAYNEQFF; CDR3 DNA: TGCGCCAGCAGCGGGGGGACAGGGGCCTACAATGAGCAGTTCTTC
D gene: TRBD2; J gene: TRBJ2-2; V gene: TRBV9; clone size: .; CDR3 protein: CASSAVFPRSGTSGMAGELFF; CDR3 DNA: TGTGCCAGCAGCGCAGTCTTCCCGCGTTCCGGGACTAGCGGGATGGCCGGGGAGCTGTTTTTT
D gene: .; J gene: TRBJ1-4; V gene: TRBV7-9; clone size: .; CDR3 protein: CASSYWGRREKLFF; CDR3 DNA: TGTGCCAGCAGCTACTGGGGGCGGCGCGAAAAACTGTTTTTT
D gene: .; J gene: TRBJ2-5; V gene: TRBV5-1; clone size: few; CDR3 protein: CASTLRPSQETQYF; CDR3 DNA: TGCGCCAGCACCCTCCGACCTTCCCAAGAGACCCAGTACTTC
D gene: .; J gene: TRBJ1-6; V gene: TRBV12-3/TRBV12-4; clone size: few; CDR3 protein: CASSSAKRGPNSPLHF; CDR3 DNA: TGTGCCAGCAGTTCCGCGAAGAGGGGACCCAATTCACCCCTCCACTTT
D gene: .; J gene: TRBJ2-7; V gene: TRBV6-5; clone size: many; CDR3 protein: CASSYSGGGIPSEQYF; CDR3 DNA: TGTGCCAGCAGTTACTCGGGTGGGGGGATCCCCTCCGAGCAGTACTTC
D gene: TRBD1; J gene: TRBJ2-1; V gene: TRBV6-5; clone size: once; CDR3 protein: CASSLTPGQRFNEQFF; CDR3 DNA: TGTGCCAGCAGCCTTACACCGGGACAGAGGTTCAATGAGCAGTTCTTC
D gene: .; J gene: TRBJ1-2; V gene: TRBV6-6; clone size: many; CDR3 protein: CASGPRGDNYGYTF; CDR3 DNA: TGTGCCAGCGGCCCGCGAGGGGACAACTATGGCTACACCTTC
D gene: .; J gene: TRBJ1-5; V gene: TRBV5-6; clone size: .; CDR3 protein: CASSLSGGFNQPQHF; CDR3 DNA: TGTGCCAGCAGCTTGAGTGGGGGGTTCAATCAGCCCCAGCATTTT
D gene: .; J gene: TRBJ1-2; V gene: TRBV12-3/TRBV12-4; clone size: .; CDR3 protein: CASSPSTVIYGHTF; CDR3 DNA: TGTGCCAGCAGCCCTTCGACAGTTATCTATGGCCACACCTTC
D gene: .; J gene: TRBJ2-7; V gene: TRBV10-2; clone size: .; CDR3 protein: CASRQGSGYEQYF; CDR3 DNA: TGCGCCAGCAGGCAGGGCTCGGGCTACGAGCAGTACTTC
D gene: .; J gene: TRBJ2-1; V gene: TRBV11-3; clone size: few; CDR3 protein: CASSWGGQVPNEQFF; CDR3 DNA: TGTGCCAGCAGCTGGGGTGGGCAGGTACCCAATGAGCAGTTCTTC
D gene: .; J gene: TRBJ1-2; V gene: TRBV29-1; clone size: .; CDR3 protein: CSVGDEGGRRYGYTF; CDR3 DNA: TGCAGCGTTGGTGACGAGGGGGGGCGACGGTATGGCTACACCTTC
D gene: TRBD2; J gene: TRBJ2-1; V gene: TRBV7-2; clone size: .; CDR3 protein: CASSSTTSGRGEQFF; CDR3 DNA: TGTGCCAGCAGCTCCACGACTAGCGGGAGGGGTGAGCAGTTCTTC
D gene: .; J gene: TRBJ1-2; V gene: TRBV28; clone size: .; CDR3 protein: CASSSEGEIYGYTF; CDR3 DNA: TGTGCCAGCTCCTCCGAGGGGGAAATCTATGGCTACACCTTC
D gene: .; J gene: TRBJ2-5; V gene: TRBV20-1; clone size: few; CDR3 protein: CSAMTSQETQYF; CDR3 DNA: TGCAGTGCTATGACTAGCCAAGAGACCCAGTACTTC
D gene: TRBD2; J gene: TRBJ2-5; V gene: TRBV28; clone size: many; CDR3 protein: CASSQTLPLADQETQYF; CDR3 DNA: TGTGCCAGCAGCCAAACCCTCCCTCTAGCGGACCAAGAGACCCAGTACTTC
D gene: TRBD1; J gene: TRBJ2-7; V gene: TRBV12-3/TRBV12-4; clone size: many; CDR3 protein: CASGDPGQVVHEQYF; CDR3 DNA: TGTGCCAGCGGCGACCCGGGACAGGTTGTTCACGAGCAGTACTTC
D gene: .; J gene: TRBJ1-4; V gene: TRBV29-1; clone size: .; CDR3 protein: CSGTGTAEKRFF; CDR3 DNA: TGCAGCGGGACCGGGACGGCAGAAAAACGGTTTTTT